A selection of T cell receptor beta chains follows, all from one sample in a study of T-cell memory formation after mild COVID-19. TCRdb passed the 5' RACE reads through MiXCR, listing each CDR3 protein once. The table lists about 360,000 distinct CDR3 sequences, roughly 14% of them singletons, with 22% in the top ten. Sequencing used PBMCs or a T cell subset sorted from them (not recorded which). The receptors were gathered from a man aged 18-30 years who had mild COVID-19 (a few samples of this study predate the infection). Cell type and time point are not known. The CDR3 runs from the conserved cysteine through the conserved F or W. The order of the fields is clone size, V gene, J gene, D gene, CDR3 DNA, CDR3 protein. A D gene is named only where the DNA matches it firmly. The listing skips clone size in some rows; elsewhere it reads once, few, many or a size class.

few	TRBV11-2	TRBJ2-3	.	TGTGCCAGCAGCTTAGGGCGGGGACCCACAGATACGCAGTATTTT	CASSLGRGPTDTQYF
few	TRBV4-1	TRBJ2-7	.	TGCGCCAGCAGCCAAGGGACAGATTCCTATTGGGGGCAGTACTTC	CASSQGTDSYWGQYF
many	TRBV5-4	TRBJ2-3	.	TGTGCCAGCAGCTCTAAACAGGTTTCCAGCACAGATACGCAGTATTTT	CASSSKQVSSTDTQYF
.	TRBV20-1	TRBJ2-5	.	TGCAGTGCCCAGAGGCGGTTGGCCTCTATTGGCCAGTACTTC	CSAQRRLASIGQYF
.	TRBV5-1	TRBJ1-2	TRBD1	TGCGCCAGCAACGAGGGACAGTTCCCTGGCTACACCTTC	CASNEGQFPGYTF
.	TRBV2	TRBJ2-3	TRBD1	TGTGCCAGCAGTCGCTGGGACAGCTCTAGCACAGATACGCAGTATTTT	CASSRWDSSSTDTQYF
few	TRBV6-5	TRBJ1-1	TRBD1	TGTGCCAGCAGTTACCGGCCGGGACAGCCCATGAACACTGAAGCTTTCTTT	CASSYRPGQPMNTEAFF
few	TRBV20-1	TRBJ2-3	TRBD2	TGCAGTGCTAGTCCGGGACTATTCTTGGATACGCAGTATTTT	CSASPGLFLDTQYF
.	TRBV28	TRBJ1-1	.	TGTGCCAGCACCAATTCTCGGGGTACGAACACTGAAGCTTTCTTT	CASTNSRGTNTEAFF
few	TRBV19	TRBJ1-6	.	TGTGCCAGTAGTATAGGAACCGGATCACCCCTCCACTTT	CASSIGTGSPLHF
many	TRBV5-1	TRBJ2-2	.	TGCGCCAGCAGTAGTAGTGTGACCGAACTAGCCTCGAGCACCGGGGAGCTGTTTTTT	CASSSSVTELASSTGELFF
many	TRBV6-2/TRBV6-3	TRBJ2-1	.	TGTGCCAGCAGTTACAGGGCAATCAATGAGCAGTTCTTC	CASSYRAINEQFF
.	TRBV7-2	TRBJ2-2	TRBD1	TGTGCCAGCAGCTTACCCCTGAGGGGGCCGAACACCGGGGAGCTGTTTTTT	CASSLPLRGPNTGELFF
few	TRBV7-9	TRBJ2-6	.	TGTGCCAGCAGCTTATCACAGGGAGGGGCCAACGTCCTGACTTTC	CASSLSQGGANVLTF
.	TRBV20-1	TRBJ2-3	.	TGCAGTGCTAAAACCCTCGGGGGGCCAAGCACAGATACGCAGTATTTT	CSAKTLGGPSTDTQYF
.	TRBV30	TRBJ2-5	.	TGTGCCTGGGGCAGGATCGAGACCCAGTACTTC	CAWGRIETQYF
.	TRBV3-1	TRBJ2-1	.	TGTGCCAGCAGCCCTTACGCGGGGGCATACAATGAGCAGTTCTTC	CASSPYAGAYNEQFF
many	TRBV9	TRBJ2-1	TRBD2	TGTGCCAGCAGCGTAAGGCTAGCGGGGGGGAATGAGCAGTTCTTC	CASSVRLAGGNEQFF
many	TRBV5-1	TRBJ2-7	TRBD2	TGCGCCAGCAGCTCATCGCCAGGCGGGAGAGGTACGGCCTACGAGCAGTACTTC	CASSSSPGGRGTAYEQYF
few	TRBV6-2/TRBV6-3	TRBJ2-7	.	TGTGCCAGCAGTTATCGACCGTGGGAATACGAGCAGTACTTC	CASSYRPWEYEQYF
few	TRBV5-1	TRBJ1-5	.	TGCGCCAGCAGCTTAACAGGGATGGATCAGCCCCAGCATTTT	CASSLTGMDQPQHF
few	TRBV4-1	TRBJ2-5	TRBD1	TGCGCCAGCAGCCAACAGGGGGCCGTAAGAGAGACCCAGTACTTC	CASSQQGAVRETQYF